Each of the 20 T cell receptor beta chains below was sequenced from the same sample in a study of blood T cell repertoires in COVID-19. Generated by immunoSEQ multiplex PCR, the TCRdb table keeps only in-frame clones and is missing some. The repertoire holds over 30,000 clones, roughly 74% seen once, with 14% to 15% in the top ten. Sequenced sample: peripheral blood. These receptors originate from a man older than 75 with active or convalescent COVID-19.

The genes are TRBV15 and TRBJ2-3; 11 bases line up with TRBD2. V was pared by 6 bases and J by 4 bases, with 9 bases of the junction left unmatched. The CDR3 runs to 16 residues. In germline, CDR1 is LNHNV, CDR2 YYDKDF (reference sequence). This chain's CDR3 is CATRPTSGRRADTQYF. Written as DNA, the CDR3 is TGTGCCACCAGACCTACTAGCGGGAGAAGGGCAGATACGCAGTATTTT.

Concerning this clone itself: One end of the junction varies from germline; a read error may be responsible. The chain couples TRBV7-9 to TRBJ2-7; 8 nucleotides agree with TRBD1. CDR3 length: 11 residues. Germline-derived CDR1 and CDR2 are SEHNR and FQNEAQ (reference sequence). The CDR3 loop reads CASSQGQGGVF. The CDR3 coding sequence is TGTGCCAGCAGCCAAGGACAGGGCGGTGTTTTC.

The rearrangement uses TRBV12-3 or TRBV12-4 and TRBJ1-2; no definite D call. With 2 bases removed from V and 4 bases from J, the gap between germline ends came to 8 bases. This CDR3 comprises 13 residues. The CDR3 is CASSLLASYGYTF. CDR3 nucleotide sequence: TGTGCCAGCAGTTTACTGGCAAGCTATGGCTACACCTTC.

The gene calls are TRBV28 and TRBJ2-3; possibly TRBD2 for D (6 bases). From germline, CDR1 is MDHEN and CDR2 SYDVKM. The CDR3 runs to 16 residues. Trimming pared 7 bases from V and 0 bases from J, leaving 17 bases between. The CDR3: CASTDRSSGSTDTQYF. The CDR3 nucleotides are TGTGCCAGCACCGACCGTTCGAGCGGGAGCACAGATACGCAGTATTTT.

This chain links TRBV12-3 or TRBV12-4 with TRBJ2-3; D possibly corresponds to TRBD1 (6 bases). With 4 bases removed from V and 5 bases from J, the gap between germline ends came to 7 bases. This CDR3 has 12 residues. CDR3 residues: CASSWDKDTQYF. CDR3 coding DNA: TGTGCCAGCAGTTGGGACAAAGATACGCAGTATTTT.

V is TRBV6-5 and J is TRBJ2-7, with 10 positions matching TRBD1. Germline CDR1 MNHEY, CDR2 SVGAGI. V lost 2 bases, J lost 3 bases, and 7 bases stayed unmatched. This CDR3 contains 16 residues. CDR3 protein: CASSYRGTGAVYEQYF. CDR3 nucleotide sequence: TGTGCCAGCAGTTACCGTGGGACAGGGGCGGTCTACGAGCAGTACTTC.

The CDR3 DNA reads as TGTGCCAGCAGCCGACAGGGGCCTTCGTACGAGCAGTACTTC. Translated: CASSRQGPSYEQYF. The V and J genes are TRBV7-9 and TRBJ2-7; 8 bases align to TRBD1. The ends lost 5 bases at V and 4 bases at J; junction bases unmatched: 7. Germline values: CDR1 SEHNR, CDR2 FQNEAQ (reference sequence). The CDR3 loop spans 14 amino acids. Drawing the rest from reference TRBV7-9 and TRBJ2-7, the complete variable domain is DTGVSQNPRHKITKRGQNVTFRCDPISEHNRLYWYRQTLGQGPEFLTYFQNEAQLEKSRLLSDRFSAERPKGSFSTLEIQRTEQGDSAMYLCASSRQGPSYEQYFGPGTRLTVT.

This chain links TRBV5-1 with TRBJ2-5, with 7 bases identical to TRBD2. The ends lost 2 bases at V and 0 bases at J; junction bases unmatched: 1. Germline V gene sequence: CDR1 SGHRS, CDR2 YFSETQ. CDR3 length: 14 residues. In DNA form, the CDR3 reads TGCGCCAGCAGCTTTCTAGCGGACCAAGAGACCCAGTACTTC. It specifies CASSFLADQETQYF.

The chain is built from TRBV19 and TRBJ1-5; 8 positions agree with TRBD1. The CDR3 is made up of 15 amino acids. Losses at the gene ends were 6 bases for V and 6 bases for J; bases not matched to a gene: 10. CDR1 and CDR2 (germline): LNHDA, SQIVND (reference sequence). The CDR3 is CASSLPRGQGQPQHF. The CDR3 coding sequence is TGTGCCAGTAGCCTCCCCAGGGGGCAAGGTCAGCCCCAGCATTTT.

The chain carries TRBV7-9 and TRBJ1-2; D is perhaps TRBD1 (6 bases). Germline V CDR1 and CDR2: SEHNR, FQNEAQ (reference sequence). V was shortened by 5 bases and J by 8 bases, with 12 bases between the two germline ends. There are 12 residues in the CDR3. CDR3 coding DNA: TGTGCCAGCAGCCAACCCCAGGGGGGCTACACCTTC. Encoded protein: CASSQPQGGYTF.

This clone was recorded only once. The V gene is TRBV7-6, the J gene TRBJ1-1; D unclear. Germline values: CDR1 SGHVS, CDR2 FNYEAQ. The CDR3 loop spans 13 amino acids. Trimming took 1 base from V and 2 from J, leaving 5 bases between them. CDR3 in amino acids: CASSLEPNTEAFF. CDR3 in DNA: TGTGCCAGCAGCTTAGAGCCTAACACTGAAGCTTTCTTT.

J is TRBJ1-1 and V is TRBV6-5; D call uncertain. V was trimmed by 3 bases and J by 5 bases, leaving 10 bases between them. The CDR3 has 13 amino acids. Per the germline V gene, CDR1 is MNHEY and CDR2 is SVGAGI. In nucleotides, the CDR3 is TGTGCCAGCAGTTATGATTGGAGGACTGAAGCTTTCTTT. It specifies CASSYDWRTEAFF.

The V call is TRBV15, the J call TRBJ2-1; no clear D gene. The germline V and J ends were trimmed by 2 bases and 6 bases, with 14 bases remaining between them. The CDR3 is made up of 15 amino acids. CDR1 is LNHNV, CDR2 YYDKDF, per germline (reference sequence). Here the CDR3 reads CATSRPTLTGNEQFF. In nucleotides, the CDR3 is TGTGCCACCAGCAGACCTACTCTCACGGGCAATGAGCAGTTCTTC.

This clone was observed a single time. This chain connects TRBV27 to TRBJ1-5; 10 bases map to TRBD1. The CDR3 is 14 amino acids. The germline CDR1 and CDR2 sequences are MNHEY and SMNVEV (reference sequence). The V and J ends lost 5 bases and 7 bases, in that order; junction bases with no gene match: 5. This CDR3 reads CASSRGTGEQPQHF. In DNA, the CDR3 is TGTGCCAGCAGTCGGGGGACAGGGGAACAGCCCCAGCATTTT.

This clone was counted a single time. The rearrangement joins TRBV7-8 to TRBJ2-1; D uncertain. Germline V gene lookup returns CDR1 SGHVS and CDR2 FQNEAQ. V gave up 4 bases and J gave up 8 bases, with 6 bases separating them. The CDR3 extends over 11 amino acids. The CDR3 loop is CASSSLYEQFF. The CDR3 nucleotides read TGTGCCAGCAGCTCCTTATATGAGCAGTTCTTC.

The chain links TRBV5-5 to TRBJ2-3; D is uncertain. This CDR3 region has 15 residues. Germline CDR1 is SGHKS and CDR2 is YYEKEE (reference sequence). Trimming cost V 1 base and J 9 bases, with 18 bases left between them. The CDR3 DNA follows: TGTGCCAGCAGCTTGACACAGCAGGAAGCAGGAACGCAGTATTTT. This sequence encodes CASSLTQQEAGTQYF. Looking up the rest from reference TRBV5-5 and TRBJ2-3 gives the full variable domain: DAGVTQSPTHLIKTRGQQVTLRCSPISGHKSVSWYQQVLGQGPQFIFQYYEKEERGRGNFPDRFSARQFPNYSSELNVNALLLGDSALYLCASSLTQQEAGTQYFGPGTRLTVL.

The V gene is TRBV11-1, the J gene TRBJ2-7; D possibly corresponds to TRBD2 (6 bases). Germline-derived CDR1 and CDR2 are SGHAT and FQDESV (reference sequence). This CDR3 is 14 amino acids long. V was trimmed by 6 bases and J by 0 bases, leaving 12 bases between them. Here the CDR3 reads CASSLSGPSYEQYF. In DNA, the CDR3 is TGTGCCAGCAGTCTCAGCGGGCCCTCCTACGAGCAGTACTTC.

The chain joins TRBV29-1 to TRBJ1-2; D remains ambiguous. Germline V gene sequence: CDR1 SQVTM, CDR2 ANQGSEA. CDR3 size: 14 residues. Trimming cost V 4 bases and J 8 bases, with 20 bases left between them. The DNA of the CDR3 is TGCAGCGTTGGTGTCGTGGGAGTGGGGAAGGGCTACACCTTC. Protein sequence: CSVGVVGVGKGYTF.

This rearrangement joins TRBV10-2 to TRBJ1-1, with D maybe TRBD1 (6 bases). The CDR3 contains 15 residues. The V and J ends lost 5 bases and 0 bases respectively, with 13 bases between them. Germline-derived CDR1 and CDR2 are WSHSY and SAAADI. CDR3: CASSRQGFMNTEAFF. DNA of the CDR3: TGCGCCAGCAGTAGGCAGGGGTTTATGAACACTGAAGCTTTCTTT.

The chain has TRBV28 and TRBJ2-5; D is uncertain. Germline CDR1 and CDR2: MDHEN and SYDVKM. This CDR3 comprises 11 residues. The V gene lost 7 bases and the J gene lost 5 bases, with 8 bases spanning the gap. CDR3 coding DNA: TGTGCCAGCACTCAGATGGAGACCCAGTACTTC. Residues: CASTQMETQYF.